The 3 T cell receptor beta chains reported below all come from one sample, sequenced in a study of cytomegalovirus exposure and HLA in healthy donors. Libraries were prepared by immunoSEQ multiplex PCR; TCRdb keeps only in-frame clonotypes and omits some of them. Counted here are 100,000 to 150,000 clones, about 90% occurring once; the ten biggest clones make up 1.5% to 2%. The sequenced material came from PBMCs. These TCRs come from a woman between 18 and 30 years old in good health and CMV-seronegative.

The CDR3 region is CASSSIQGSYEQYF. In nucleotides, the CDR3 is TGTGCCAGCAGCTCCATTCAGGGCTCCTACGAGCAGTACTTC. The chain has TRBV7-9 and TRBJ2-7; a weak D match, TRBD1 (5 bases). V shed 4 bases and J shed 0 bases, with 10 bases lying between them. Germline CDR1 SEHNR, CDR2 FQNEAQ (reference sequence). The CDR3 runs 14 residues.

Concerning this clone: One junction end does not reproduce the germline sequence, and a read error may be involved. This sequence joins TRBV13 and TRBJ2-7; TRBD2 agrees at 7 bases. This CDR3 is 12 amino acids long. Germline V gives CDR1 PRHDT, CDR2 FYEKMQ (reference sequence). This chain's CDR3 is CASSLGSGASTF. DNA of the CDR3: TGTGCCAGCAGCTTAGGGAGCGGGGCCTCAACTTTC. Drawing the rest from reference TRBV13 and TRBJ2-7, the complete variable domain is AAGVIQSPRHLIKEKRETATLKCYPIPRHDTVYWYQQGPGQDPQFLISFYEKMQSDKGSIPDRFSAQQFSDYHSELNMSSLELGDSALYFCASSLGSGASTFGPGTRLTVT.

The V gene is TRBV9, the J gene TRBJ2-1, with 7 positions matching TRBD2. This CDR3 is 14 amino acids long. Germline CDR1 SGDLS, CDR2 YYNGEE. The V gene end was trimmed by 0 bases and the J gene end by 9 bases; junction bases not matched to a gene: 6. This CDR3 reads CASSVGGSSGEQFF. The DNA for the CDR3 is TGTGCCAGCAGCGTAGGCGGGAGCAGTGGTGAGCAGTTCTTC.